Below, 27 T cell receptor beta chains from the same sample are listed, as sequenced in a study of blood T cell repertoires in COVID-19. The assay was immunoSEQ multiplex PCR, and TCRdb's table has in-frame clones only and misses some. The sample has 70,000 to 100,000 clones; more than 85% are singletons. Sequencing was carried out using peripheral blood. These receptors all come from a man aged 55 to 70 with acute or convalescent COVID-19.

The CDR3 spells CASSDGRLPTDTQYF. Here the CDR3 DNA reads TGCGCCAGCAGTGACGGGAGGCTACCCACAGATACGCAGTATTTT. V usage is TRBV10-1 and J usage is TRBJ2-3, with 7 positions matching TRBD2. In germline, CDR1 is WNHNN, CDR2 SYGVQD (reference sequence). There are 15 residues in the CDR3. V shed 3 bases and J 2 bases; nucleotides not matched to a gene: 5.

In DNA, the CDR3 is TGTGCCAGTAGTGTCGACAGGGAAAAGACCCAGTACTTC. Encoded protein: CASSVDREKTQYF. V usage is TRBV19 and J usage is TRBJ2-5, with TRBD1 matching 7 bases. This CDR3 has 13 residues. J was trimmed by 6 bases and V by 5 bases; bases with no gene match: 6. Germline V gene lookup returns CDR1 LNHDA and CDR2 SQIVND (reference sequence).

V and J are TRBV4-3 and TRBJ2-7, with 8 bases matching TRBD1. The length of the CDR3 is 13 residues. The germline V gene has CDR1 LGHNA and CDR2 YSLEER. V gave up 5 bases and J gave up 9 bases; unmatched junction bases: 9. CDR3 bases: TGCGCCAGCAGCGCGGACAGGGAGAGTGGGCAGTACTTC. This encodes CASSADRESGQYF.

There are a few counts of this clone. The V call is TRBV9, the J call TRBJ2-7; D might be TRBD1 (5 bases). The CDR3 extends over 14 amino acids. The V end was cut by 1 base, the J end by 5 bases, with 13 bases between. Germline V gene data show CDR1 as SGDLS and CDR2 as YYNGEE. CDR3 nucleotide sequence: TGTGCCAGCAGCGTATCGGACATAATCAACGAGCAGTACTTC. It specifies CASSVSDIINEQYF.

This clone was picked up one time. This chain joins TRBV2 and TRBJ2-1; 8 bases align to TRBD2. This CDR3 is built from 16 residues. Per the germline V gene, CDR1 is SNHLY and CDR2 is FYNNEI. V dropped 6 bases and J dropped 5; count of bases not matched to a gene: 12. This CDR3 reads CASSPRGTRGDNEQFF. In DNA form, the CDR3 reads TGTGCCAGCAGCCCAAGGGGGACTAGGGGTGACAATGAGCAGTTCTTC.

This chain links TRBV4-3 with TRBJ2-5; TRBD2 matches 8 bases. From germline, CDR1 is LGHNA and CDR2 YSLEER. Trimming took 1 base from V and 2 from J; bases not matched to a gene: 6. The CDR3 is 16 residues long. For the CDR3, the DNA is TGCGCCAGCAGCCAAGTAAACGGGAGGGGGCAAGAGACCCAGTACTTC. Translated, it gives CASSQVNGRGQETQYF.

CDR3 in amino acids: CATSGAYNEQFF. For the CDR3, the DNA is TGTGCCACCAGTGGAGCCTACAATGAGCAGTTCTTC. The chain is built from TRBV24-1 and TRBJ2-1; D unresolved. Per germline, CDR1 KGHDR and CDR2 SFDVKD. CDR3 size: 12 residues. Trimming cost V 5 bases and J 2 bases, with 3 bases left between them.

The rearrangement uses TRBV28 and TRBJ1-6; 9 positions agree with TRBD1. The germline gives CDR1 MDHEN, CDR2 SYDVKM. The CDR3 sequence is 16 residues long. Trimming removed 5 bases from V and 8 bases from J; junction bases left unmatched: 10. CDR3 loop: CASSLTGGGRDSPLHF. The DNA of the CDR3 is TGTGCCAGCAGTCTAACAGGGGGCGGACGTGATTCACCCCTCCACTTT. Full variable domain (remainder filled in from reference TRBV28 and TRBJ1-6): DVKVTQSSRYLVKRTGEKVFLECVQDMDHENMFWYRQDPGLGLRLIYFSYDVKMKEKGDIPEGYSVSREKKERFSLILESASTNQTSMYLCASSLTGGGRDSPLHFGNGTRLTVT.

V usage is TRBV7-8 and J usage is TRBJ2-7; tentative D call: TRBD2 (5 bases). V was shortened by 1 base and J by 2 bases, with 9 bases between the two germline ends. The CDR3 length is 14 residues. CDR1 is SGHVS and CDR2 is FQNEAQ in the germline V gene. CDR3 loop: CASSLGMGAYEQYF. The CDR3 DNA follows: TGTGCCAGCAGCTTAGGAATGGGAGCCTACGAGCAGTACTTC.

This clone was seen more than once but under ten times. The chain employs TRBV7-9 and TRBJ2-1; 8 bases map to TRBD1. Germline trimming cut 5 bases from V and 0 bases from J; bases unmatched to any gene: 6. There are 16 residues in the CDR3. Germline V lookup: CDR1 SEHNR, CDR2 FQNEAQ (reference sequence). The CDR3 loop is CASSPTDRGSYNEQFF. CDR3 in DNA: TGTGCCAGCAGCCCTACCGACAGGGGCTCCTACAATGAGCAGTTCTTC.

The rearrangement uses TRBV5-1 and TRBJ2-5, with 8 bases lining up with TRBD1. The germline V gene has CDR1 SGHRS and CDR2 YFSETQ. This CDR3 contains 17 residues. V gave up 4 bases and J gave up 2 bases; unmatched junction bases: 13. Here the CDR3 reads CASSQQGQGAIQETQYF. As DNA, the CDR3 is TGCGCCAGCAGCCAACAGGGGCAGGGGGCTATACAAGAGACCCAGTACTTC.

The J gene is TRBJ1-3, the V gene TRBV30, with a possible D match to TRBD1 (5 bases). V shed 5 bases and J shed 0 bases, with 14 bases lying between them. CDR3 size: 15 residues. The germline CDR1 and CDR2 sequences are GTSNPN and SVGIG (reference sequence). Written as DNA, the CDR3 is TGTGCCTGGGATAAAACGGGACTCTCTGGAAACACCATATATTTT. This gives the protein CAWDKTGLSGNTIYF.

CDR3 sequence: CASSLWLAGMDEQFF. DNA for the CDR3: TGTGCCAGCAGCTTGTGGCTAGCGGGGATGGATGAGCAGTTCTTC. The chain employs TRBV5-6 and TRBJ2-1; TRBD2 agrees at 9 bases. Per germline, CDR1 SGHDT and CDR2 YYEEEE. V gave up 1 base and J gave up 8 bases; unmatched junction bases: 7. CDR3 length: 15 amino acids.

This chain uses TRBV6-6 with TRBJ2-7; D remains unclear. V lost 5 bases and J lost 3, with 23 bases in between. CDR1 is MNHNY, CDR2 SVGAGI, per germline (reference sequence). This CDR3 contains 17 residues. As DNA, the CDR3 is TGTGCCAGCAGTCGAACAACCGCCTCTAGGAAGGTCTACGAGCAGTACTTC. Translated, it gives CASSRTTASRKVYEQYF.

The rearrangement uses TRBV11-2 and TRBJ2-1, with D possibly matching TRBD2 (6 bases). The germline V and J ends were trimmed by 5 bases and 2 bases, with 16 bases remaining between them. The CDR3 is made up of 16 amino acids. Germline-derived CDR1 and CDR2 are SGHAT and FQNNGV. The DNA of the CDR3 is TGTGCCAGCAGCCCACGGAGAGGCGGGACCTACAATGAGCAGTTCTTC. Protein: CASSPRRGGTYNEQFF.

This clone showed up just once. V usage is TRBV11-1 and J usage is TRBJ1-3; 7 bases align to TRBD1. There are 15 residues in the CDR3. Germline V gene lookup returns CDR1 SGHAT and CDR2 FQDESV (reference sequence). V lost 5 bases and J lost 1; bases outside the gene matches: 5. In DNA form, the CDR3 reads TGTGCCAGCAGCAACCACAGGGGATCTGGAAACACCATATATTTT. It encodes CASSNHRGSGNTIYF.

The rearrangement joins TRBV6-5 to TRBJ1-5; perhaps TRBD1 as D (5 bases). Per the germline V gene, CDR1 is MNHEY and CDR2 is SVGAGI. This CDR3 has 15 amino acids. Trimming cost V 4 bases and J 4 bases, with 14 bases left between them. CDR3 amino acids: CASSSGQGGNQPQHF. Written as DNA, the CDR3 is TGTGCCAGCAGTTCCGGCCAGGGTGGAAATCAGCCCCAGCATTTT.

V gene TRBV9 combines with J gene TRBJ2-5, with 11 bases lining up with TRBD2. V lost 3 bases, J lost 3 bases, and 4 bases stayed unmatched. Germline V gives CDR1 SGDLS, CDR2 YYNGEE. There are 15 residues in the CDR3. CDR3 region: CASSGVLAGEETQYF. In nucleotides, the CDR3 is TGTGCCAGCAGCGGGGTACTAGCGGGAGAAGAGACCCAGTACTTC. The complete variable domain, with remaining parts taken from reference TRBV9 and TRBJ2-5, reads DSGVTQTPKHLITATGQRVTLRCSPRSGDLSVYWYQQSLDQGLQFLIQYYNGEERAKGNILERFSAQQFPDLHSELNLSSLELGDSALYFCASSGVLAGEETQYFGPGTRLLVL.

This chain connects TRBV19 to TRBJ1-5; TRBD1 agrees at 7 bases. This CDR3 has 18 residues. Germline loops: CDR1 LNHDA, CDR2 SQIVND (reference sequence). Trimming at V came to 2 bases and at J to 7 bases, leaving 17 bases not matched to a gene. CDR3 amino acids: CASSISTGRSGSGQPQHF. DNA of the CDR3: TGTGCCAGTAGTATATCGACAGGGCGCTCGGGGAGCGGACAGCCCCAGCATTTT.

The gene calls are TRBV27 and TRBJ1-2, with a weak D call TRBD1 (6 bases). The V end was cut by 5 bases, the J end by 4 bases, with 14 bases between. CDR1 is MNHEY and CDR2 is SMNVEV in the germline V gene (reference sequence). This CDR3 is built from 14 residues. The DNA of the CDR3 is TGTGCCAGCAGTCCCGGGGGAGGGGGCTATGGCTACACCTTC. Protein sequence: CASSPGGGGYGYTF.

The chain recombines TRBV7-2 with TRBJ2-5, with a tentative D call TRBD2 (6 bases). This CDR3 spans 14 amino acids. Looked up from germline, CDR1 is SGHTA and CDR2 is FQGNSA. Trimming left V 3 bases short and J 3 bases short, with 11 bases between. The CDR3 protein is CASSLTREEETQYF. The CDR3 bases are TGTGCCAGCAGCTTGACGAGGGAGGAAGAGACCCAGTACTTC.

V and J are TRBV7-9 and TRBJ1-1; a weak D match, TRBD1 (5 bases). V dropped 3 bases and J dropped 5 bases, with 10 bases sitting between them. The CDR3 consists of 13 residues. Germline CDR1 SEHNR, CDR2 FQNEAQ (reference sequence). This CDR3 reads CASSFGGRTEAFF. The CDR3 DNA reads TGTGCCAGCAGCTTTGGGGGGAGAACTGAAGCTTTCTTT.

The chain recombines TRBV30 with TRBJ1-3; D is unclear. CDR3 length equals 13 residues. Trimming removed 4 bases at V and 8 bases at J, with 15 bases between. In germline, CDR1 is GTSNPN, CDR2 SVGIG (reference sequence). The DNA of the CDR3 is TGTGCCTGGACCCTGACCGGGGAAGACACCATATATTTT. Residues: CAWTLTGEDTIYF.

With regard to this clone: The sample contains more than one DNA sequence encoding this CDR3. The chain joins TRBV2 to TRBJ2-3; 10 nucleotides agree with TRBD2. Trimming removed 5 bases from V and 0 bases from J; junction bases left unmatched: 8. Germline-derived CDR1 and CDR2 are SNHLY and FYNNEI. The CDR3 spans 17 residues. The CDR3 sequence is CASSRWTSGTSTDTQYF. CDR3 nucleotide sequence: TGTGCCAGCAGTCGGTGGACTAGCGGTACTAGCACAGATACGCAGTATTTT.

This chain joins TRBV6-2 or TRBV6-3 and TRBJ2-2; 8 nucleotides match TRBD1. Germline assignment: CDR1 MNHEY and CDR2 SVGEGT. With V trimmed by 5 bases and J by 5 bases, 10 bases remained unmatched. The CDR3 extends over 16 amino acids. For the CDR3, the DNA is TGTGCCAGCAGTCGGAGCCTCAGGGGGCGAACCGGGGAGCTGTTTTTT. This gives the protein CASSRSLRGRTGELFF.

This rearrangement joins TRBV6-6 to TRBJ1-6; possible D gene TRBD1, 6 bases. Germline-derived CDR1 and CDR2 are MNHNY and SVGAGI (reference sequence). Trimming took off 6 bases at V and 10 bases at J, with 13 bases between the two ends. The CDR3 length is 13 residues. The CDR3, as DNA: TGTGCCAGCAGCCTCAGGGGAGAGTCACCCCTCCACTTT. Translated, it gives CASSLRGESPLHF.

The chain links TRBV27 to TRBJ1-1; 7 bases agree with TRBD1. Losses at the gene ends were 7 bases for V and 1 base for J; bases not matched to a gene: 9. Germline loops: CDR1 MNHEY, CDR2 SMNVEV (reference sequence). The CDR3 runs to 15 residues. The CDR3 nucleotides read TGTGCCAGCACCCATTGGGCAGGGGGGAACACTGAAGCTTTCTTT. It translates to CASTHWAGGNTEAFF.